One sample yielded the 28 T cell receptor beta chains listed below, sequenced in a study of regulatory T cells in long-lasting Graves disease (dated by TCRdb to the early 2020s). Library construction relied on multiplex PCR. The data were produced on an Illumina HiSeq 4000. CDR3 regions were amplified by Arm-PCR with iRepertoire HTBI primers to construct TCR beta libraries. TCRdb ran its own pipeline on the public reads, namely fastp trimming at Q25 and MiXCR clone calling, and kept in-frame beta chains. Here each entry gathers all rows of one CDR3 protein and keeps the most common genes and DNA. The sample has 200,000 to 300,000 distinct CDR3 sequences on record, around 21% of them singletons. About 15% of the sample is held by the ten biggest clonotypes. What the time point label conveys for this sample: newly diagnosed GD, antithyroid drugs for less than 3 months. RNA was extracted from PBMCs in TRIzol for both TCR sequencing and RNA sequencing.

The material was peripheral blood mononuclear cells (PBMCs), obtained at new diagnosis, from a patient treated with antithyroid drugs. Every receptor here comes from a female donor with Graves disease.

This clonotype was detected ten times or more. This CDR3 is CASSLDPHEQFF. In DNA form, the CDR3 reads TGTGCCAGCAGCTTAGATCCCCATGAGCAGTTCTTC. The rearrangement uses TRBV11-3 and TRBJ2-1; D unresolved. The CDR3 is 12 residues long. V dropped 0 bases and J dropped 8 bases, with 5 bases sitting between them. Germline V gene data show CDR1 as SGHNT and CDR2 as YENEEA.

This clonotype was recorded many times. The V gene is TRBV18, the J gene TRBJ2-5, with D unresolved. The germline V gene has CDR1 KGHSH and CDR2 LQKENI. Trimming stripped 0 bases from V and 4 bases from J, with 3 bases between. CDR3 length: 12 residues. In DNA form, the CDR3 reads TGTGCCAGCTCACCACCAAGAGAGACCCAGTACTTC. Translating gives CASSPPRETQYF.

As to this clonotype: Mismatch with germline at one junction end may stem from a read error. The V and J genes are TRBV2 and TRBJ1-3; maybe TRBD1 (6 bases). Germline CDR1 and CDR2: SNHLY and FYNNEI. This CDR3 is 11 amino acids long. CDR3 in DNA: TGTGCCACCCGAGGGGGAAACACCATGTATTTT. Encoded protein: CATRGGNTMYF.

This clonotype was found many times. This chain uses TRBV7-9 with TRBJ2-2; D gene uncertain. V dropped 1 base and J dropped 6 bases, with 6 bases sitting between them. Germline V gene sequence: CDR1 SEHNR, CDR2 FQNEAQ (reference sequence). This CDR3 comprises 13 residues. The CDR3: CASSLDSAGELFF. The DNA of the CDR3 is TGTGCCAGCAGCTTAGACTCTGCCGGGGAGCTGTTTTTT.

The chain is built from TRBV7-3 and TRBJ2-1; a possible D gene is TRBD2 (5 bases). Trimming took 5 bases from V and 7 from J, leaving 12 bases between them. CDR1 is SGHTA and CDR2 is FQGTGA in the germline V gene. The CDR3 sequence is 13 residues long. Written as DNA, the CDR3 is TGTGCCAGCAGCGGGAGTTCGCGAAATGAGCAGTTCTTC. Residues: CASSGSSRNEQFF.

The chain carries TRBV20-1 and TRBJ2-1; 7 nucleotides line up with TRBD1. Trimming at V came to 4 bases and at J to 2 bases, leaving 5 bases not matched to a gene. CDR3 length: 14 residues. The germline CDR1 and CDR2 sequences are DFQATT and SNEGSKA (reference sequence). The CDR3 DNA follows: TGCAGTGCTACAATCACAGGGGCCTACAATGAGCAGTTCTTC. The encoded protein is CSATITGAYNEQFF.

This clonotype has a count of ten or more. This chain joins TRBV6-2 or TRBV6-3 and TRBJ1-1; 12 positions agree with TRBD1. V lost 7 bases and J lost 3; bases outside the gene matches: 6. There are 15 residues in the CDR3. Germline V gene data show CDR1 as MNHEY and CDR2 as SVGEGT. CDR3 bases: TGTGCCAGCAAGAGGGACAGGGGGCGCGACACTGAAGCTTTCTTT. Translated, it gives CASKRDRGRDTEAFF.

This clonotype was observed at least ten times. The chain joins TRBV5-6 to TRBJ1-2, with TRBD1 as a possible D gene (5 bases). Trimming removed 4 bases at V and 4 bases at J, with 11 bases between. The CDR3 runs 13 residues. From germline, CDR1 is SGHDT and CDR2 YYEEEE. The CDR3 region is CASSPGGVYGYTF. DNA for the CDR3: TGTGCCAGCAGCCCTGGGGGAGTCTATGGCTACACCTTC.

This clonotype was detected ten times or more. The chain combines TRBV24-1 with TRBJ2-3; the match to TRBD1 covers 8 bases. CDR1 is KGHDR and CDR2 is SFDVKD in the germline V gene. The CDR3 has 16 amino acids. J lost 5 bases, V lost 0 bases, and 6 bases had no gene match. CDR3 in amino acids: CATSDLGGQGGDTQYF. The CDR3 DNA sequence: TGTGCCACCAGTGATTTGGGAGGACAGGGCGGAGATACGCAGTATTTT.

V and J are TRBV28 and TRBJ2-7; 7 bases are shared with TRBD1. The CDR3 contains 12 residues. Germline V gene sequence: CDR1 MDHEN, CDR2 SYDVKM. J gave up 5 bases and V 10 bases, and 8 bases lay outside the gene matches. DNA of the CDR3: TGTGCCACCAACGACAGGGCAGACGAGCAGTACTTC. Translating gives CATNDRADEQYF. Based on the CDR3 plus reference TRBV28 and TRBJ2-7, the full variable domain is DVKVTQSSRYLVKRTGEKVFLECVQDMDHENMFWYRQDPGLGLRLIYFSYDVKMKEKGDIPEGYSVSREKKERFSLILESASTNQTSMYLCATNDRADEQYFGPGTRLTVT.

This clonotype has ten or more counts. The genes are TRBV2 and TRBJ2-1, with a tentative D call TRBD1 (6 bases). Trimming pared 6 bases from V and 3 bases from J, leaving 18 bases between. CDR1 SNHLY and CDR2 FYNNEI come from the germline V gene. The CDR3 loop spans 16 amino acids. CDR3 protein: CASSAGTWLGYNEQFF. Here the CDR3 DNA reads TGTGCCAGCAGCGCCGGGACATGGCTCGGCTACAATGAGCAGTTCTTC.

The CDR3 bases are TGTGCCAGCGCCATGTCTGGCGGGGGGATCGAGCAGTACTTC. Translation: CASAMSGGGIEQYF. The chain carries TRBV6-2 or TRBV6-3 and TRBJ2-7; TRBD2 matches at 8 bases. CDR1 is MNHEY, CDR2 SVGEGT, per germline. The trim removed 8 bases at V and 6 bases at J, leaving 12 bases unmatched. The CDR3 length is 14 residues.

To note about this clonotype: A much larger clone sits a single nucleotide away, making a read error possible. The chain combines TRBV3-1 with TRBJ2-1; a weak D match, TRBD2 (6 bases). V was clipped by 4 bases and J by 13 bases, with 23 bases between them. The CDR3 is 15 residues long. Germline V CDR1 and CDR2: LGHDT, YNNKEL (reference sequence). CDR3 protein: CASSRSAGYQETQFF. DNA for the CDR3: TGTGCCAGCAGCCGCAGCGCGGGGTACCAAGAGACCCAGTTCTTC.

This clonotype was seen repeatedly, ten times or more. The chain combines TRBV7-2 with TRBJ2-7, with 9 bases aligning to TRBD2. The J segment lost 3 bases and the V segment lost 0 bases, leaving 3 bases of the junction unmatched. The germline CDR1 and CDR2 sequences are SGHTA and FQGNSA. The CDR3 contains 15 residues. This CDR3 reads CASSLAASGDYEQYF. In nucleotides, the CDR3 is TGTGCCAGCAGCTTAGCGGCTAGCGGGGACTACGAGCAGTACTTC.

Concerning this clonotype itself: It is likely a read error: a sequence one base away is far more abundant. The V gene is TRBV3-1, the J gene TRBJ2-5; maybe TRBD2 (6 bases). This CDR3 spans 13 amino acids. Germline loops: CDR1 LGHDT, CDR2 YNNKEL (reference sequence). The CDR3 bases are TGTGCCAGCAGCCACGGGACTCGTGTTAAGCAGTGCTTC. Protein: CASSHGTRVKQCF.

The chain employs TRBV29-1 and TRBJ2-3; 7 bases are shared with TRBD2. This CDR3 has 13 residues. Trimming at V came to 4 bases and at J to 6 bases, leaving 7 bases not matched to a gene. CDR1 SQVTM and CDR2 ANQGSEA come from the germline V gene. The CDR3 region has the DNA TGCAGCGTTGGCGGGAGATATTTGGATACGCAGTATTTT. It is translated as CSVGGRYLDTQYF.

This clonotype appeared many times. The chain is built from TRBV6-1 and TRBJ1-5; D possibly corresponds to TRBD1 (5 bases). The length of the CDR3 is 13 residues. From germline, CDR1 is MNHNS and CDR2 SASEGT. V was pared by 6 bases and J by 0 bases, with 6 bases between. CDR3 sequence: CASRGGSNQPQHF. The DNA for the CDR3 is TGTGCCAGCAGGGGGGGTAGCAATCAGCCCCAGCATTTT.

This clonotype was seen just once. The chain joins TRBV7-2 to TRBJ2-7; TRBD1 matches 8 bases. The germline CDR1 and CDR2 sequences are SGHTA and FQGNSA. J was trimmed by 6 bases and V by 5 bases; bases with no gene match: 6. This CDR3 is built from 13 residues. The DNA of the CDR3 is TGTGCCAGCAGCAGACAGGGGTGGATCGAGCAGTACTTC. Translated, it gives CASSRQGWIEQYF.

The sample holds many counts of this clonotype. The rearrangement links TRBV7-8 to TRBJ2-7, with TRBD2 matching 7 bases. Trimming cost V 3 bases and J 3 bases; bases outside gene matches: 11. Per the germline V gene, CDR1 is SGHVS and CDR2 is FQNEAQ. This CDR3 has 16 amino acids. The CDR3 DNA follows: TGTGCCAGCAGCTTGCCCTCCGGGACTATCCTCTACGAGCAGTACTTC. Its protein is CASSLPSGTILYEQYF.

For this clonotype: The junction does not match germline at one end; this may be a read error. The V and J genes are TRBV4-2 and TRBJ2-6; perhaps TRBD1 as D (5 bases). The CDR3 loop spans 16 amino acids. CDR1 and CDR2 (germline): LGHNA, YNFKEQ. CDR3 sequence reads: CASSQVSSSGANILTF. CDR3 bases: TGTGCCAGCAGCCAAGTATCAAGCTCTGGGGCCAACATCCTGACTTTC.

This clonotype was detected ten times or more. This sequence joins TRBV12-3 or TRBV12-4 and TRBJ1-4; D ambiguous. The CDR3 is made up of 13 amino acids. Trimming cost V 8 bases and J 7 bases, with 14 bases left between them. The CDR3 bases are TGTGCCAGCCGCCGTCTCGACACTGAAAAACTGTTTTTT. Translation: CASRRLDTEKLFF.

In this sample, this clonotype turned up many times. V gene TRBV12-3 or TRBV12-4 combines with J gene TRBJ2-2; 8 bases fit TRBD1. V lost 2 bases to trimming and J lost 4 bases; unmatched junction nucleotides: 3. The CDR3 consists of 15 residues. Written as DNA, the CDR3 is TGTGCCAGCAGTTTACAGGGGGCGGTCACCGGGGAGCTGTTTTTT. Its translation is CASSLQGAVTGELFF.

This clonotype was counted at least ten times. The V call is TRBV12-3 or TRBV12-4, the J call TRBJ2-1; D may correspond to TRBD1 or TRBD2 (6 bases each). Trimming removed 1 base at V and 6 bases at J, with 16 bases between. This CDR3 has 16 residues. CDR3 DNA sequence: TGTGCCAGCAGTTTAGGGTATCGGGGGCTAAGCAATGAGCAGTTCTTC. Its translation: CASSLGYRGLSNEQFF.

This clonotype was counted ten times or more. The rearrangement uses TRBV28 and TRBJ1-6; no clear D gene. Germline V gives CDR1 MDHEN, CDR2 SYDVKM. Trimming stripped 11 bases from V and 7 bases from J, with 15 bases between. The CDR3 has 13 residues. This CDR3 is CASHVRTNSPLHF. The CDR3 nucleotides are TGTGCCTCGCACGTGAGAACCAATTCACCCCTCCACTTT.

The V and J genes are TRBV29-1 and TRBJ1-2; 8 bases line up with TRBD1. Trimming cost V 7 bases and J 6 bases; bases outside gene matches: 4. This CDR3 is built from 11 residues. Germline-derived CDR1 and CDR2 are SQVTM and ANQGSEA. CDR3 amino acids: CSGKQGDGYTF. DNA for the CDR3: TGCAGCGGGAAACAGGGGGATGGCTACACCTTC.

This clonotype was counted many times. V and J are TRBV20-1 and TRBJ1-4; 8 positions match TRBD1. This CDR3 region has 13 residues. In germline, CDR1 is DFQATT, CDR2 SNEGSKA (reference sequence). Unmatched junction bases numbered 7, after V lost 5 bases and J lost 8 bases. In nucleotides, the CDR3 is TGCAGTGCTCCGGGACAGGCTCGGGAAAAACTGTTTTTT. This encodes CSAPGQAREKLFF.

This clonotype was counted at least ten times. Germline is not matched at one junction end, which may reflect a read error. The chain couples TRBV5-1 to TRBJ2-1, with 9 bases fitting TRBD2. CDR1 is SGHRS and CDR2 is YFSETQ in the germline V gene. The CDR3 is 15 residues long. The DNA for the CDR3 is TGTGCCAGCAGCTTTATAGCGGGAGAGTACAATGAGCAGTTCTTC. Residues: CASSFIAGEYNEQFF.

This clonotype was picked up one time. This chain joins TRBV7-2 and TRBJ1-5; possibly TRBD1 for D (5 bases). CDR3 length equals 13 residues. Germline lookup yields CDR1 SGHTA and CDR2 FQGNSA. V was pared by 5 bases and J by 5 bases, with 10 bases between. The CDR3 DNA is TGTGCCAGCAGCGTCAGGGTTGATCAGCCCCAGCATTTT. Amino acid sequence: CASSVRVDQPQHF.